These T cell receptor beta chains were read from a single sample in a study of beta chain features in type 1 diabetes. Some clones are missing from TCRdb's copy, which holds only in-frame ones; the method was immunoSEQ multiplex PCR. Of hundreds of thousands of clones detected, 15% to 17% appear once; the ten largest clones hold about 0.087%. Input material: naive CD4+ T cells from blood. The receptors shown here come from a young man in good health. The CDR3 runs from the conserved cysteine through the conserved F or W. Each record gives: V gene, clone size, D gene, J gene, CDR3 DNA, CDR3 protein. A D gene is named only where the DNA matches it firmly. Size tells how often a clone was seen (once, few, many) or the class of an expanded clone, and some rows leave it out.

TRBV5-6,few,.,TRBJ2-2,TGTGCCAGCAGCTTGTTGTGGGGGACCGGGGAGCTGTTTTTT,CASSLLWGTGELFF
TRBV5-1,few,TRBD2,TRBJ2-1,TGCGCCAGCAGCTTGACTAGCGGGGCCTACAATGAGCAGTTCTTC,CASSLTSGAYNEQFF
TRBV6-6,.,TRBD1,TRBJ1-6,TGTGCCAGCAGGACAGGGGATTCACCCCTCCACTTT,CASRTGDSPLHF
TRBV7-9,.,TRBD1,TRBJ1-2,TGTGCCAGCAGCTTAGGGACAGGGAACTACACCTTC,CASSLGTGNYTF
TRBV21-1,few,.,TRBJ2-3,TGTGCCAGCAGCAAAGAAGCCGGGACAGGGCTTCGCACAGATACGCAGTATTTT,CASSKEAGTGLRTDTQYF
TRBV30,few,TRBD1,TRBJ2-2,TGTGCCTGGATCAGGACAGGGGTACGAACCGGGGAGCTGTTTTTT,CAWIRTGVRTGELFF
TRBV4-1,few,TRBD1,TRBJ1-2,TGCGCCAGCAGCCAGGCAACAGGGGGGGAGTATGGCTACACCTTC,CASSQATGGEYGYTF
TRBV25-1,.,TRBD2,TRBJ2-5,TGTGCCAGCGGGACTAGATTGGAGACCCAGTACTTC,CASGTRLETQYF
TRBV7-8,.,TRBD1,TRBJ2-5,TGTGCCAGCAGTTCAGGTGACAGGGGCAACCAAGAGACCCAGTACTTC,CASSSGDRGNQETQYF
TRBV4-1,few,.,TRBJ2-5,TGCGCCAGCAGCCCCTCAGGGGGTAGCGGGCTTCAAGAGACCCAGTACTTC,CASSPSGGSGLQETQYF
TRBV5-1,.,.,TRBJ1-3,TGCGCCAGCAGAGAGCCCGGAAACACCATATATTTT,CASREPGNTIYF
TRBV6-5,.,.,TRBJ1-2,TGTGCCAGCAGTCAAGGGACGGGTGGTGGCTACACCTTC,CASSQGTGGGYTF
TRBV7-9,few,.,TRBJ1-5,TGTGCCAGCAGCTTAGGCGTATGGGGCAATCAGCCCCAGCATTTT,CASSLGVWGNQPQHF
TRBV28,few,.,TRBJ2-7,TGTGCCAGCAGACTTGAGGGAAAAAGCTCCTACGAGCAGTACTTC,CASRLEGKSSYEQYF
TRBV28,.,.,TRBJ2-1,TGTGCCAGCAGTTACCAGGGTCGGGTCTACAATGAGCAGTTCTTC,CASSYQGRVYNEQFF
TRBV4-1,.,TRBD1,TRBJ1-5,TGCGCCAGCAGCCTGGACAGGGGGGGCAATCAGCCCCAGCATTTT,CASSLDRGGNQPQHF
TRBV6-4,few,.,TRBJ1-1,TGTGCCAGCAGTGACTCGAGTAGGGCTGAAGCTTTCTTT,CASSDSSRAEAFF
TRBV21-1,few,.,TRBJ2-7,TGTGCCAGCAGCAAAGGCTCTCGGGAAACTTGTTGGCCCTACGAGCAGTACTTC,CASSKGSRETCWPYEQYF
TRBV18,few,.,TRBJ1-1,TGTGCCAGCTCACCACTTCCCGTCAGGGTGAACACTGAAGCTTTCTTT,CASSPLPVRVNTEAFF
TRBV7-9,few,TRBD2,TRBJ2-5,TGTGCCAGCAGCTTAGCCAGCGGGAGACAAGAGACCCAGTACTTC,CASSLASGRQETQYF